These 3 T cell receptor beta chains were sequenced from one sample in a study of regulatory T cells in long-lasting Graves disease. Time point: persistent/refractory GD, antithyroid drugs over 5 years with positive TRAb. The TCR library was prepared using RNA isolated from PBMCs. Library construction for TCR beta used iRepertoire HTBI primers and Arm-PCR of CDR3 regions. TCRdb fed the multiplex PCR reads into MiXCR, producing one record per CDR3 protein. The sample shows 500,000 to 800,000 distinct CDR3 sequences, around 30% of them seen only once. The source material was peripheral blood mononuclear cells (PBMCs), sampled when the disease was refractory, from a patient treated with antithyroid drugs. The receptor source for this set is a female donor with Graves disease.

This clonotype was seen a few times. This chain uses TRBV7-2 with TRBJ1-2; D is ambiguous. Trimming stripped 4 bases from V and 7 bases from J, with 16 bases between. Per the germline V gene, CDR1 is SGHTA and CDR2 is FQGNSA. The CDR3 totals 14 residues. The CDR3 loop reads CASSYRGSGSGYTF. The CDR3 DNA is TGTGCCAGCAGCTACAGAGGTTCGGGTAGTGGCTACACCTTC. The entire variable domain, with the rest obtained from reference TRBV7-2 and TRBJ1-2, is as follows: GAGVSQSPSNKVTEKGKDVELRCDPISGHTALYWYRQSLGQGLEFLIYFQGNSAPDKSGLPSDRFSAERTGGSVSTLTIQRTQQEDSAVYLCASSYRGSGSGYTFGSGTRLTVV.

The J gene is TRBJ2-5, the V gene TRBV20-1; no reliable D call. The CDR3 totals 13 residues. The V end lost 2 bases, the J end lost 7 bases, and 14 bases lay between the germline ends. Germline values: CDR1 DFQATT, CDR2 SNEGSKA (reference sequence). The chain's CDR3 is CSARRTIDGTQYF. In DNA, the CDR3 is TGCAGTGCTAGAAGGACGATCGACGGGACCCAGTACTTC.

The sample holds many counts of this clonotype. The chain has TRBV28 and TRBJ2-7, with 8 positions matching TRBD2. The germline CDR1 and CDR2 sequences are MDHEN and SYDVKM. The CDR3 length is 14 residues. V shed 7 bases, J shed 0 bases, and the junction held 5 bases outside the gene matches. CDR3 loop: CASIAGGSSYEQYF. The CDR3 coding sequence is TGTGCCAGCATCGCGGGAGGTAGCTCCTACGAGCAGTACTTC.